The 29 T cell receptor beta chains reported below all come from one sample, sequenced in a study of blood T cells in healthy people across ages. The authors ran a second PCR of roughly 7 to 11 cycles using a sample-barcoded 5' primer and a J-beta primer mix. TCRdb re-called the 5' RACE reads through MiXCR, storing one row per CDR3 protein. The sample has some 1.1 million distinct CDR3 sequences, more than 30% seen once. The sample consisted of blood. The source of these receptors is a man between 18 and 29 years old in good health.

A word on this clonotype: An end of the junction does not agree with germline; a read error may underlie this. This chain links TRBV12-5 with TRBJ2-1; weak D call: TRBD1 (6 bases). The better agreement between TRBJ2-7 and the DNA end casts doubt on the J call. From germline, CDR1 is LGHNT and CDR2 FRNRAP. The CDR3 has 15 amino acids. CDR3 bases: TGCGCTAGTGGTTTGAGGGGGAGCTCCTACAATGAGCAGTACTTC. Amino acid sequence: CASGLRGSSYNEQYF.

This clonotype has a single count. The chain uses TRBV4-3 and TRBJ2-3, with D perhaps matching TRBD1 or TRBD2 (7 bases each). Germline V lookup: CDR1 LGHNA, CDR2 YSLEER. The CDR3 sequence is 18 residues long. The ends were cut back, 0 bases at V and 6 bases at J, with 22 bases in the middle. The CDR3 here is CASSQDQGGPQWADTQYF. The CDR3 bases are TGCGCCAGCAGCCAAGACCAGGGGGGGCCTCAATGGGCGGATACGCAGTATTTT.

This clonotype was seen only once. The chain combines TRBV18 with TRBJ1-5, with 7 bases that match TRBD1. The V segment lost 6 bases and the J segment 5 bases; nucleotides outside the gene matches: 10. CDR1 is KGHSH, CDR2 LQKENI, per germline. The CDR3 runs 15 residues. CDR3 in amino acids: CASSLSGTAYQPQHF. CDR3 bases: TGTGCCAGCTCGCTCTCCGGGACAGCTTATCAGCCCCAGCATTTT.

This chain links TRBV20-1 with TRBJ2-1; D might be TRBD1 or TRBD2, each matching 5 bases. V was clipped by 7 bases and J by 7 bases, with 20 bases between them. The CDR3 has 14 residues. Germline V gene data show CDR1 as DFQATT and CDR2 as SNEGSKA (reference sequence). In DNA, the CDR3 is TGCAGTGGAACAGGACCCCTCTCGGGGAATGAGCAGTTCTTC. It codes for CSGTGPLSGNEQFF.

At least ten counts were recorded for this clonotype. This chain uses TRBV15 with TRBJ2-3; D may be TRBD2 (6 bases). Trimming cost V 0 bases and J 7 bases, with 11 bases left between them. Germline V gene data show CDR1 as LNHNV and CDR2 as YYDKDF (reference sequence). The CDR3 covers 14 residues. The CDR3 loop is CATSRDAGLNTQYF. CDR3 bases: TGTGCCACCAGCAGAGATGCGGGGTTAAATACGCAGTATTTT.

The chain employs TRBV4-3 and TRBJ1-4; perhaps TRBD1 as D (5 bases). The CDR3 sequence is 15 residues long. With 2 bases removed from V and 3 bases from J, the gap between germline ends came to 10 bases. Germline CDR1 LGHNA, CDR2 YSLEER. The CDR3 DNA follows: TGCGCCAGCAGCCAATGGGGGAATGCTAATGAAAAACTGTTTTTT. Its translation: CASSQWGNANEKLFF.

The CDR3 coding sequence is TGTGCCAGCAGCCAAGATGTGGTTGGGCCCCAGCATTTT. It codes for CASSQDVVGPQHF. V is TRBV4-2 and J is TRBJ1-5; D not resolved. Trimming took 0 bases from V and 9 from J, leaving 9 bases between them. This CDR3 spans 13 amino acids. The V gene's germline CDR1 is LGHNA and CDR2 YNFKEQ.

This chain uses TRBV5-1 with TRBJ1-1; D is unresolved. Germline-derived CDR1 and CDR2 are SGHRS and YFSETQ. This CDR3 spans 14 amino acids. The ends were cut back, 5 bases at V and 1 base at J, with 12 bases in the middle. The CDR3 region has the DNA TGCGCCAGCAGGCAGAACACTGAGAACACTGAAGCTTTCTTT. The encoded protein is CASRQNTENTEAFF. Full variable domain (missing parts from reference TRBV5-1 and TRBJ1-1): KAGVTQTPRYLIKTRGQQVTLSCSPISGHRSVSWYQQTPGQGLQFLFEYFSETQRNKGNFPGRFSGRQFSNSRSEMNVSTLELGDSALYLCASRQNTENTEAFFGQGTRLTVV.

Comment on this clonotype: It may be a read error: a sequence one base away is much more abundant. This chain uses TRBV11-2 with TRBJ2-1; D may be TRBD2 (7 bases). The J call is doubtful: the DNA matches TRBJ2-7 better. The germline CDR1 and CDR2 sequences are SGHAT and FQNNGV. The CDR3 is made up of 15 amino acids. The CDR3 region has the DNA TGTGCCAGCAGCCCGACGGCGGGGGCCTACAATGAGCAGTACTTC. It yields the protein CASSPTAGAYNEQYF.

This clonotype was seen a handful of times. The chain joins TRBV20-1 to TRBJ2-7; 7 nucleotides line up with TRBD2. The length of the CDR3 is 15 residues. The V gene end was trimmed by 0 bases and the J gene end by 3 bases; junction bases not matched to a gene: 8. Germline values: CDR1 DFQATT, CDR2 SNEGSKA (reference sequence). CDR3 coding DNA: TGCAGTGCTAGAGATCCTCGAGCTAGCGGCTACGAGCAGTACTTC. The encoded protein is CSARDPRASGYEQYF.

V usage is TRBV7-2 and J usage is TRBJ2-1; TRBD2 agrees at 8 bases. CDR1 is SGHTA, CDR2 FQGNSA, per germline. V shed 3 bases, J shed 1 base, and the junction held 11 bases outside the gene matches. This CDR3 has 18 amino acids. CDR3 loop: CASSLIASRGGSYNEQFF. CDR3 sequence (DNA): TGTGCCAGCAGCTTGATCGCCAGTCGGGGGGGGTCCTACAATGAGCAGTTCTTC.

The chain uses TRBV29-1 and TRBJ1-1; no clear D. The CDR3 is 12 amino acids. V was cut by 3 bases and J by 1 base, with 6 bases left in between. Germline V gene lookup returns CDR1 SQVTM and CDR2 ANQGSEA. DNA of the CDR3: TGCAGCGTTGACCCTTCGAACACTGAAGCTTTCTTT. This encodes CSVDPSNTEAFF.

This clonotype was counted ten times or more. The chain recombines TRBV7-8 with TRBJ1-4; D remains unclear. Germline CDR1 SGHVS, CDR2 FQNEAQ. V gave up 1 base and J gave up 2 bases, with 14 bases separating them. The CDR3 sequence is 17 residues long. CDR3 loop: CASSLGLEKATNEKLFF. CDR3 sequence (DNA): TGTGCCAGCAGCTTAGGTCTGGAGAAGGCTACTAATGAAAAACTGTTTTTT.

This clonotype turned up a few times. This chain connects TRBV11-2 to TRBJ2-1, with 7 bases aligning to TRBD2. The CDR3 has 14 amino acids. V lost 9 bases, J lost 4 bases, and 9 bases stayed unmatched. In germline, CDR1 is SGHAT, CDR2 FQNNGV. The CDR3 protein is CASNRDYRYNEQFF. The CDR3 DNA is TGTGCCAGTAACCGGGACTACCGGTACAATGAGCAGTTCTTC.

The sample holds a few counts of this clonotype. The chain employs TRBV20-1 and TRBJ1-4; D is unclear. From germline, CDR1 is DFQATT and CDR2 SNEGSKA (reference sequence). With 0 bases removed from V and 4 bases from J, the gap between germline ends came to 6 bases. The CDR3 loop spans 13 amino acids. Here the CDR3 DNA reads TGCAGTGCTAGAGACCCTTTTAATGAAAAACTGTTTTTT. Its protein product is CSARDPFNEKLFF.

The chain joins TRBV6-2 or TRBV6-3 to TRBJ1-1; D unresolved. Trimming stripped 2 bases from V and 1 base from J, with 8 bases between. CDR1 is MNHEY and CDR2 is SVGEGT in the germline V gene. There are 14 residues in the CDR3. CDR3 coding DNA: TGTGCCAGCAGTTACGTCGGGAGGAACACTGAAGCTTTCTTT. Its translation: CASSYVGRNTEAFF.

This clonotype turned up a few times. The gene calls are TRBV5-1 and TRBJ1-2, with D unclear. CDR3 length equals 14 residues. V gave up 0 bases and J gave up 4 bases, with 10 bases separating them. Germline CDR1 SGHRS, CDR2 YFSETQ. CDR3 coding DNA: TGCGCCAGCAGCTTGGCCACGGGGTTCTATGGCTACACCTTC. Protein product: CASSLATGFYGYTF.

The CDR3 protein is CASSWEESNYGYTF. The CDR3 nucleotides are TGTGCCAGCAGTTGGGAGGAATCCAACTATGGCTACACCTTC. V gene TRBV6-2 or TRBV6-3 combines with J gene TRBJ1-2, with D unresolved. This CDR3 is built from 14 residues. Germline values: CDR1 MNHEY, CDR2 SVGEGT. The V end was cut by 4 bases, the J end by 2 bases, with 11 bases between.

J is TRBJ2-7 and V is TRBV14; no definite D call. The CDR3 loop spans 12 amino acids. Per the germline V gene, CDR1 is SGHDN and CDR2 is FVKESK. The V gene lost 8 bases and the J gene lost 3 bases, with 11 bases spanning the gap. Here the CDR3 reads CASGLSGYEQYF. CDR3 bases: TGTGCCAGCGGGCTAAGTGGCTACGAGCAGTACTTC.

This clonotype rates as medium-sized. The chain carries TRBV12-3 or TRBV12-4 and TRBJ2-5; D unresolved. This CDR3 is 12 amino acids long. With 6 bases removed from V and 11 bases from J, the gap between germline ends came to 16 bases. The CDR3: CASSPYGVAQYF. The CDR3 DNA is TGTGCCAGCAGCCCTTACGGAGTCGCGCAGTACTTC.

In its sample, this clonotype was seen a few times. The rearrangement joins TRBV7-9 to TRBJ2-3, with unresolved D. This CDR3 has 14 amino acids. Germline CDR1 SEHNR, CDR2 FQNEAQ (reference sequence). V lost 1 base, J lost 0 bases, and 5 bases lay in between. CDR3 coding DNA: TGTGCCAGCAGCTTAGAAGATAGCACAGATACGCAGTATTTT. Translated: CASSLEDSTDTQYF.

This rearrangement joins TRBV27 to TRBJ1-5, with D hard to call. The CDR3 is 14 residues long. V lost 5 bases, J lost 3 bases, and 11 bases lay in between. Germline loops: CDR1 MNHEY, CDR2 SMNVEV (reference sequence). CDR3 sequence reads: CASSRIGNNQPQHF. The CDR3 DNA sequence: TGTGCCAGCAGTCGTATAGGGAACAATCAGCCCCAGCATTTT.

The chain links TRBV2 to TRBJ2-7; the D is unclear. This CDR3 has 14 amino acids. Germline CDR1 and CDR2: SNHLY and FYNNEI. V gave up 3 bases and J gave up 0 bases, with 9 bases separating them. The CDR3 here is CASSDANSSYEQYF. CDR3 sequence (DNA): TGTGCCAGCAGTGACGCCAATAGCTCCTACGAGCAGTACTTC.

This clonotype showed up just a few times. This chain uses TRBV4-2 with TRBJ2-1, with TRBD2 identical over 7 bases. With V trimmed by 0 bases and J by 6 bases, 5 bases remained unmatched. The CDR3 loop spans 15 amino acids. CDR1 and CDR2 from the germline V gene are LGHNA and YNFKEQ. The CDR3 spells CASSQDSLASNEQFF. The CDR3, as DNA: TGTGCCAGCAGCCAAGATTCACTAGCGAGCAATGAGCAGTTCTTC.

This rearrangement joins TRBV9 to TRBJ2-5; 11 bases fit TRBD2. The CDR3 has 16 amino acids. Germline V gene lookup returns CDR1 SGDLS and CDR2 YYNGEE. Trimming took 0 bases from V and 5 from J; bases not matched to a gene: 6. The chain's CDR3 is CASSVDTSGGTETQYF. The CDR3 region has the DNA TGTGCCAGCAGCGTAGATACTAGCGGGGGTACCGAGACCCAGTACTTC.

The V gene is TRBV20-1, the J gene TRBJ1-5, with D possibly being TRBD1 (6 bases). The V gene lost 5 bases and the J gene lost 3 bases, with 11 bases spanning the gap. The CDR3 sequence is 13 residues long. CDR1 is DFQATT and CDR2 is SNEGSKA in the germline V gene (reference sequence). Written as DNA, the CDR3 is TGCAGTGCTCGACAGGCCACCAATCAGCCCCAGCATTTT. Protein: CSARQATNQPQHF.

The rearrangement links TRBV18 to TRBJ2-3; D is undetermined. Germline V gives CDR1 KGHSH, CDR2 LQKENI. Trimming took 0 bases from V and 2 from J, leaving 21 bases between them. This CDR3 is 19 amino acids long. The CDR3 nucleotides read TGTGCCAGCTCACCACCGGTACGAATCATACTTACTCACACAGATACGCAGTATTTT. It encodes CASSPPVRIILTHTDTQYF.

The table lists this clonotype with a few counts. CDR3 sequence: CAISETGANVEAFF. CDR3 sequence (DNA): TGTGCCATCAGTGAAACCGGGGCTAACGTGGAAGCTTTCTTT. This chain uses TRBV10-3 with TRBJ1-1; tentative D call: TRBD1 (5 bases). The V gene lost 3 bases and the J gene lost 8 bases, with 16 bases spanning the gap. Germline V gene data show CDR1 as ENHRY and CDR2 as SYGVKD. This CDR3 has 14 residues.

As to this clonotype: A much larger clone lies one base from this, so it may be a read error. This chain links TRBV18 with TRBJ1-6, with D uncertain. This CDR3 spans 15 amino acids. Germline V gene lookup returns CDR1 KGHSH and CDR2 LQKENI. CDR3 protein: CASSPESSYNSPPHF. CDR3 DNA sequence: TGTGCCAGCTCACCCGAGAGCTCCTATAATTCACCCCCCCACTTT. Looking up the rest from reference TRBV18 and TRBJ1-6 gives the full variable domain: NAGVMQNPRHLVRRRGQEARLRCSPMKGHSHVYWYRQLPEEGLKFMVYLQKENIIDESGMPKERFSAEFPKEGPSILRIQQVVRGDSAAYFCASSPESSYNSPPHFGNGTRLTVT.